These 12 T cell receptor beta chains share one sample of origin, sequenced in a study of blood T cell repertoires in COVID-19. Only in-frame clones appear in the TCRdb table, and some are missing; sequencing was by immunoSEQ multiplex PCR. The data show about 400,000 clones, roughly 91% seen once. Sequencing used peripheral blood. The receptors were gathered from a woman in her twenties or thirties with acute or convalescent COVID-19.

The chain joins TRBV24-1 to TRBJ2-2; possible D gene TRBD1, 6 bases. CDR1 is KGHDR and CDR2 is SFDVKD in the germline V gene. V was trimmed by 2 bases and J by 0 bases, leaving 18 bases between them. There are 19 residues in the CDR3. This chain's CDR3 is CATSDSLGQTSTNTGELFF. Written as DNA, the CDR3 is TGTGCCACCAGTGATTCGTTGGGACAAACCTCGACGAACACCGGGGAGCTGTTTTTT.

J is TRBJ1-2 and V is TRBV5-6; 7 bases map to TRBD1. V gave up 2 bases and J gave up 3 bases; unmatched junction bases: 4. Germline-derived CDR1 and CDR2 are SGHDT and YYEEEE. The CDR3 covers 14 residues. The CDR3 sequence: CASSFRGTDYGYTF. The DNA for the CDR3 is TGTGCCAGCAGCTTCCGAGGGACAGACTATGGCTACACCTTC.

The chain carries TRBV10-1 and TRBJ2-5; 11 bases line up with TRBD2. The germline V gene encodes CDR1 WNHNN and CDR2 SYGVQD (reference sequence). This CDR3 region has 15 residues. The trim removed 6 bases at V and 1 base at J, leaving 4 bases unmatched. The CDR3 loop is CASSETSGAQETQYF. Written as DNA, the CDR3 is TGCGCCAGCAGCGAGACTAGCGGGGCCCAAGAGACCCAGTACTTC.

The J gene is TRBJ1-1, the V gene TRBV2; possible D gene TRBD1, 5 bases. CDR1 SNHLY and CDR2 FYNNEI come from the germline V gene. Trimming shortened V by 8 bases and J by 0 bases, and 16 bases separated the two germline ends. The CDR3 runs to 15 residues. Here the CDR3 DNA reads TGTGCCAGCGGAGCAACAGGTAAACTGAACACTGAAGCTTTCTTT. Translating it yields CASGATGKLNTEAFF.

This sequence joins TRBV28 and TRBJ1-5; unclear D gene. Germline V gives CDR1 MDHEN, CDR2 SYDVKM. The CDR3 contains 14 residues. The V gene lost 6 bases and the J gene lost 7 bases, with 16 bases spanning the gap. CDR3 coding DNA: TGTGCCAGCAGCCCTACCCAGGTCAGCCAGCCCCAGCATTTT. Protein: CASSPTQVSQPQHF.

This sequence joins TRBV15 and TRBJ2-7; TRBD2 might be the D (5 bases). The V gene's germline CDR1 is LNHNV and CDR2 YYDKDF (reference sequence). V lost 5 bases to trimming and J lost 0 bases, with 11 bases between them. The CDR3 extends over 14 amino acids. The chain's CDR3 is CATSRTGNSYEQYF. In DNA, the CDR3 is TGTGCCACCAGCCGGACCGGGAACTCCTACGAGCAGTACTTC.

As for this clone: The sample has other DNA sequences that encode this CDR3 too. The chain has TRBV27 and TRBJ1-2; the match to TRBD1 covers 12 bases. This CDR3 spans 15 amino acids. With 4 bases clipped from V and 8 bases from J, the junction kept 8 bases outside the gene matches. Germline V gene lookup returns CDR1 MNHEY and CDR2 SMNVEV (reference sequence). The CDR3 sequence: CASSSLGQGAGGYTF. As DNA, the CDR3 is TGTGCCAGCAGTTCCCTGGGACAGGGGGCAGGAGGCTACACCTTC.

The rearrangement uses TRBV13 and TRBJ2-5; 10 nucleotides line up with TRBD2. After removal of 2 bases from V and 5 bases from J, the junction contained 8 bases not matched to a gene. This CDR3 has 16 residues. CDR1 is PRHDT and CDR2 is FYEKMQ in the germline V gene (reference sequence). The CDR3 protein is CASSLRGGLASETQYF. For the CDR3, the DNA is TGTGCCAGCAGCTTAAGGGGGGGACTAGCGTCCGAGACCCAGTACTTC.

The CDR3 sequence: CASSLTRRVYTEAFF. The CDR3 DNA reads as TGTGCCAGCAGCCTGACAAGGAGGGTTTACACTGAAGCTTTCTTT. The chain combines TRBV5-5 with TRBJ1-1; no clear D. The CDR3 spans 15 residues. Looked up from germline, CDR1 is SGHKS and CDR2 is YYEKEE (reference sequence). V was clipped by 4 bases and J by 3 bases, with 16 bases between them.

Regarding this clone: At the DNA level, this CDR3 is encoded by other sequences in the same sample as well. The rearrangement uses TRBV12-3 or TRBV12-4 and TRBJ1-2, with 7 bases fitting TRBD1. With V trimmed by 6 bases and J by 4 bases, 5 bases remained unmatched. The CDR3 runs to 13 residues. The CDR3 DNA is TGTGCCAGCAGCCCAACAGGGGTCTATGGCTACACCTTC. This sequence encodes CASSPTGVYGYTF.

The gene calls are TRBV11-2 and TRBJ1-2; D not certain. Germline values: CDR1 SGHAT, CDR2 FQNNGV. Trimming cost V 3 bases and J 7 bases, with 9 bases left between them. The CDR3 loop spans 12 amino acids. Here the CDR3 reads CASSFWEGGYTF. The CDR3 nucleotides are TGTGCCAGCAGCTTTTGGGAGGGTGGCTACACCTTC.

The gene calls are TRBV2 and TRBJ1-5; D remains unclear. CDR1 SNHLY and CDR2 FYNNEI come from the germline V gene. The ends were cut back, 1 base at V and 4 bases at J, with 17 bases in the middle. The CDR3 is made up of 17 amino acids. Written as DNA, the CDR3 is TGTGCCAGCAGTGAAGTTAGGAGGGCTATTGGGAATCAGCCCCAGCATTTT. It yields the protein CASSEVRRAIGNQPQHF.